What follows are 8 T cell receptor beta chains derived from one specimen sequenced in a study of T cells in Graves' hyperthyroidism and ophthalmopathy. TCR beta CDR3 regions were amplified from RNA transcripts. A set of HTBI primers served as the primers for a first-round RT-PCR of the TCR CDR3. TCRdb ran MiXCR on the multiplex PCR reads and lists one entry per CDR3 protein. The table records about 96,000 distinct CDR3 sequences, around 50% of them present only once. Sequencing input: blood. These receptors came from a woman in her thirties or forties with Graves' hyperthyroidism.

The gene calls are TRBV12-3 or TRBV12-4 and TRBJ1-1; 7 bases match TRBD1. CDR3 length equals 14 residues. With 2 bases clipped from V and 4 bases from J, the junction kept 4 bases outside the gene matches. In DNA form, the CDR3 reads TGTGCCAGCAGTTTATACAGGGGCCGCACTGAAGCTTTCTTT. Translation gives CASSLYRGRTEAFF.

This clonotype has a count of ten or more. V and J are TRBV7-2 and TRBJ2-2; 8 bases match TRBD2. V lost 1 base to trimming and J lost 4 bases; unmatched junction nucleotides: 5. CDR3 size: 16 residues. The germline CDR1 and CDR2 sequences are SGHTA and FQGNSA. CDR3: CASSLGSGRVTGELFF. CDR3 DNA sequence: TGTGCCAGCAGCTTAGGGAGCGGGAGAGTCACCGGGGAGCTGTTTTTT.

In this sample, this clonotype turned up many times. The chain has TRBV20-1 and TRBJ2-5, with 14 positions matching TRBD2. V was pared by 6 bases and J by 5 bases, with 8 bases of the junction left unmatched. The CDR3 extends over 15 amino acids. Germline CDR1 and CDR2: DFQATT and SNEGSKA (reference sequence). This chain's CDR3 is CSAQGLAGDEETQYF. The CDR3 DNA follows: TGCAGTGCACAGGGACTAGCGGGAGATGAGGAGACCCAGTACTTC.

This clonotype was seen ten or more times. This chain uses TRBV12-3 or TRBV12-4 with TRBJ1-1; D gene uncertain. Trimming left V 3 bases short and J 1 base short, with 12 bases between. The CDR3 covers 15 residues. CDR3 sequence reads: CASSLLEGANTEAFF. As DNA, the CDR3 is TGTGCCAGCAGTTTGTTGGAGGGCGCGAACACTGAAGCTTTCTTT.

The rearrangement uses TRBV25-1 and TRBJ1-1; the D gene is possibly TRBD1 (6 bases). Trimming stripped 7 bases from V and 3 bases from J, with 15 bases between. The CDR3 has 14 residues. Germline CDR1 is MGHDK and CDR2 is SYGVNS. The CDR3, as DNA: TGTGCCAGCATAGGGGGGCGAACCTACACTGAAGCTTTCTTT. This encodes CASIGGRTYTEAFF. Full variable domain (rest looked up from reference TRBV25-1 and TRBJ1-1): EADIYQTPRYLVIGTGKKITLECSQTMGHDKMYWYQQDPGMELHLIHYSYGVNSTEKGDLSSESTVSRIRTEHFPLTLESARPSHTSQYLCASIGGRTYTEAFFGQGTRLTVV.

This clonotype has at least ten counts. J is TRBJ2-5 and V is TRBV20-1; TRBD2 matches 9 bases. The CDR3 has 13 residues. V lost 5 bases to trimming and J lost 7 bases; unmatched junction nucleotides: 8. Germline CDR1 reads DFQATT; CDR2 reads SNEGSKA (reference sequence). CDR3 region: CSASSGRWGTQYF. CDR3 nucleotides: TGCAGTGCTTCCAGCGGGAGGTGGGGGACCCAGTACTTC.

This clonotype was detected ten times or more. The rearrangement joins TRBV13 to TRBJ2-6; D gene uncertain. There are 18 residues in the CDR3. Germline assignment: CDR1 PRHDT and CDR2 FYEKMQ (reference sequence). V was trimmed by 3 bases and J by 1 base, leaving 16 bases between them. As DNA, the CDR3 is TGTGCCAGCAGCTTTCTCGTGGCACTTGATTCTGGGGCCAACGTCCTGACTTTC. Its protein is CASSFLVALDSGANVLTF. The variable domain in full, completed from reference TRBV13 and TRBJ2-6, reads AAGVIQSPRHLIKEKRETATLKCYPIPRHDTVYWYQQGPGQDPQFLISFYEKMQSDKGSIPDRFSAQQFSDYHSELNMSSLELGDSALYFCASSFLVALDSGANVLTFGAGSRLTVL.

This sequence joins TRBV7-2 and TRBJ2-7, with 7 bases identical to TRBD2. This CDR3 comprises 14 residues. Germline CDR1 and CDR2: SGHTA and FQGNSA. Losses at the gene ends were 6 bases for V and 1 base for J; bases not matched to a gene: 6. CDR3 sequence (DNA): TGTGCCAGCAGTCCCCTAGCGGAGTCCTACGAGCAGTACTTC. Amino acids: CASSPLAESYEQYF.